The clone carrying this T cell receptor beta chain was detected a few times. Its antigen is currently unknown. This sample is part of a study of cytomegalovirus exposure and HLA in healthy donors. 60 Vbeta and 13 Jbeta primers were used in PCR. Generated by immunoSEQ multiplex PCR, the TCRdb table keeps only in-frame clones and is missing some. The data contain 60,000 to 70,000 clones, 65% to 70% of them singletons. The study, taken as a whole, reports: The authors later linked a missense DCLRE1C variant to TCR beta V- and J-gene trimming.

The sequenced material came from PBMCs. The sequence came from a man aged 35 to 55 in good health and CMV-seropositive.

CDR3 in DNA: TGTGCCAGCAGACAAATCTGGGGAGACACTGAAGCTTTCTTT. Its protein is CASRQIWGDTEAFF. The chain joins TRBV7-9 to TRBJ1-1; D not resolved. Germline lookup yields CDR1 SEHNR and CDR2 FQNEAQ (reference sequence). Trimming stripped 6 bases from V and 3 bases from J, with 14 bases between. This CDR3 contains 14 residues.